This T cell receptor (beta chain) was sequenced in a study of blood T cell repertoires in COVID-19. Profiling relied on immunoSEQ multiplex PCR, and the TCRdb table lists in-frame clones only, not all of them. This sample has about 110,000 clones, with under 95% found just once. Per germline, CDR1 SGHAT and CDR2 FQNNGV. The CDR3 has 13 amino acids. The V end was cut by 3 bases, the J end by 2 bases, with 4 bases between. Sequencing used peripheral blood. The receptor comes from a woman in her 30s with acute or convalescent COVID-19. The chain couples TRBV11-2 to TRBJ1-4; D not resolved. As DNA, the CDR3 is TGTGCCAGCAGCTTCGGGACTAATGAAAAACTGTTTTTT. Amino acid sequence: CASSFGTNEKLFF. Together with reference TRBV11-2 and TRBJ1-4, the CDR3 gives the full variable domain: EAGVAQSPRYKIIEKRQSVAFWCNPISGHATLYWYQQILGQGPKLLIQFQNNGVVDDSQLPKDRFSAERLKGVDSTLKIQPAKLEDSAVYLCASSFGTNEKLFFGSGTQLSVL.